This T cell receptor (beta chain) originates from a study of control samples from healthy donors and cancer patients. This table comes from immunoSEQ multiplex PCR, and its TCRdb copy is limited to in-frame clones, with some not included. The data contain around 150,000 clones, approximately 91% of them singletons. Germline CDR1 reads KGHSH; CDR2 reads LQKENI. V lost 6 bases and J lost 6, with 14 bases in between. The length of the CDR3 is 13 residues. This clone was counted a single time. Specimen: blood. The chain has TRBV18 and TRBJ1-1; no reliable D call. The clonotype originates from a man aged 30 to 39 in good health. CDR3 nucleotides: TGTGCCAGCTCCTTCCCCCCTCCCGCTGAAGCTTTCTTT. Protein: CASSFPPPAEAFF.